This passage covers 5 T cell receptor beta chains from one sample sequenced in a study of long-term antiretroviral therapy in people with HIV. The authors ran the immunoSEQ assay, v3.0, at survey level. Data came from immunoSEQ multiplex PCR; TCRdb stores just in-frame clones and leaves some out. The data hold tens of thousands of clones, with roughly 85% observed a single time. Here the sequenced sample was unsorted PBMCs, taken 0.2 years after starting antiretroviral therapy. The origin of the receptors is a woman between 25 and 40 years old with HIV.

The chain uses TRBV6-1 and TRBJ1-5; D call uncertain. CDR1 MNHNS and CDR2 SASEGT come from the germline V gene. V lost 3 bases and J 5 bases, leaving 5 bases between the germline ends. This CDR3 has 12 residues. The CDR3 coding sequence is TGTGCCAGCAGTGAGATCTATCAGCCCCAGCATTTT. Translation: CASSEIYQPQHF.

The chain links TRBV18 to TRBJ1-6, with unresolved D. This CDR3 spans 17 amino acids. V gave up 0 bases and J gave up 0 bases, with 9 bases separating them. Germline V gives CDR1 KGHSH, CDR2 LQKENI. CDR3 sequence: CASSPPGGSSYNSPLHF. The CDR3 DNA follows: TGTGCCAGCTCACCACCGGGAGGGAGCTCCTATAATTCACCCCTCCACTTT.

The rearrangement joins TRBV6-1 to TRBJ1-4, with 7 positions matching TRBD1. Germline V gene data show CDR1 as MNHNS and CDR2 as SASEGT. This CDR3 contains 14 residues. With V trimmed by 7 bases and J by 6 bases, 8 bases remained unmatched. The CDR3 here is CASTEGRGDEKLFF. The DNA of the CDR3 is TGTGCCAGCACCGAGGGCAGGGGGGATGAAAAACTGTTTTTT.

This clone was picked up a small number of times. CDR3 protein: CASSEGEGWGSEKLFF. In nucleotides, the CDR3 is TGTGCCAGCAGTGAAGGCGAGGGGTGGGGTAGTGAAAAACTGTTTTTT. This chain links TRBV6-1 with TRBJ1-4; perhaps TRBD1 as D (5 bases). The CDR3 sequence is 16 residues long. The V and J ends lost 1 base and 7 bases respectively, with 16 bases between them. In germline, CDR1 is MNHNS, CDR2 SASEGT.

V is TRBV5-1 and J is TRBJ2-6; D unclear. V was clipped by 3 bases and J by 4 bases, with 11 bases between them. There are 15 residues in the CDR3. Germline CDR1 SGHRS, CDR2 YFSETQ. The CDR3 is CASSYSPLGANVLTF. The CDR3 bases are TGCGCCAGCAGCTATTCCCCCCTAGGGGCCAACGTCCTGACTTTC.